This T cell receptor (beta chain) was sequenced for a study of T cell responses to AZD1222 COVID-19 vaccine. V was pared by 3 bases and J by 2 bases, with 14 bases between. The length of the CDR3 is 15 residues. Germline V gene lookup returns CDR1 MNHEY and CDR2 SMNVEV (reference sequence). Study-wide results and caveats: At baseline, seropositivity was found in only a handful of AZD1222 recipients. Per reports, nearly half of all spike-specific TCRs target regions that are unmutated in variants. Donors, mostly white British, included more females; clonal diversity was possibly underestimated.

Profiled with immunoSEQ multiplex PCR; TCRdb holds only in-frame clones, not every one. The repertoire has 90,000 to 100,000 clones, about nine tenths of them found once; the top ten carry about 16%. This clone has a handful of counts. Antigen specificity is unknown. This sample includes further DNA sequences coding for the same CDR3. This rearrangement joins TRBV27 to TRBJ2-7; D might be TRBD1 (6 bases). The receptor was isolated from an adult who received the AZD1222 COVID-19 vaccine. The specimen comprised peripheral blood, sampled 28 days after the second AZD1222 dose. CDR3 in amino acids: CASSLGQGPTYEQYF. The CDR3 DNA sequence: TGTGCCAGCAGTTTGGGGCAGGGGCCCACCTACGAGCAGTACTTC.